This is a list of T cell receptor beta chains from one sample in a study of cytomegalovirus exposure and HLA in healthy donors. The assay was immunoSEQ multiplex PCR, and TCRdb's table has in-frame clones only and misses some. The sample includes fewer than 150,000 clones. Sequencing was performed on PBMCs. The receptors here all came from a man aged 40-49 years in good health and CMV-seronegative. CDR3s include the opening cysteine and the closing phenylalanine or tryptophan. A D gene is named only where the DNA matches it firmly.

TRBJ2-6 NA TRBV5-6 TGTGCCAGCAGTTACTACGGGGTTACTGGGGCCAACGTCCTGACTTTC CASSYYGVTGANVLTF
TRBJ1-6 NA TRBV9 TGTGCCAGCAGCGTTTCCAGCTCCTATAATTCACCCCTCCACTTT CASSVSSSYNSPLHF
TRBJ2-7 TRBD1 TRBV28 TGTGCCAGCAGTTTATTGAACCAGGGGGATCACTACGAGCAGTACTTC CASSLLNQGDHYEQYF
TRBJ1-6 NA TRBV10-3 TGTGCCATCAAGGGGTCCTATAATTCACCCCTCCACTTT CAIKGSYNSPLHF
TRBJ2-5 TRBD2 TRBV7-9 TGTGCCAGCAGCCCGAGTGGGGGAGGGGAGACCCAGTACTTC CASSPSGGGETQYF
TRBJ2-7 NA TRBV19 TGTGCCAGTAGCCTTAACCCGCCCGCAGGGGAAAGCTCCTACGAGCAGTACTTC CASSLNPPAGESSYEQYF
TRBJ1-5 NA TRBV6-5 TGTGCCAGCAGTTCACATTCAGGGCAGCCCCAGCATTTT CASSSHSGQPQHF
TRBJ2-1 TRBD1 TRBV7-2 TGTGCCAGCAGCGAGGGACAGAGCTCCTACAATGAGCAGTTCTTC CASSEGQSSYNEQFF
TRBJ1-6 TRBD1 TRBV7-8 TGTGCCAGCAGCTCGGGACAGAACTATAATTCACCCCTCCACTTT CASSSGQNYNSPLHF
TRBJ1-2 NA TRBV7-9 TGTGCCAGCAGCTTAGCTCGGGTTTTTGACTATGGCTACACCTTC CASSLARVFDYGYTF
TRBJ2-3 TRBD2 TRBV9 TGTGCCAGCAGCGCCGGCGGAGGGAGGGGCTCGCCGGGGGATACGCAGTATTTT CASSAGGGRGSPGDTQYF
TRBJ2-7 TRBD1 TRBV2 TGTGCCACCCTACCGGAACAGGGGACCCACGAGCAGTACTTC CATLPEQGTHEQYF
TRBJ1-1 NA TRBV4-3 TGCGCCAGCAGCCAATCAACGGGGAACACTGAAGCTTTCTTT CASSQSTGNTEAFF
TRBJ1-4 TRBD1 TRBV6-1 TGTGCCATCCGCTCGGGACAGGGAACTAATGAAAAACTGTTTTTT CAIRSGQGTNEKLFF
TRBJ1-2 NA TRBV6-1 TGTGCCAGCAGGGTCACGGGAGAGGATGGCTACACCTTC CASRVTGEDGYTF
TRBJ2-5 NA TRBV2 TGTGCCAGCAGTTTGAACAACCAAGAGACCCAGTACTTC CASSLNNQETQYF
TRBJ1-2 NA TRBV12-5 TGTGCTAGTGGTTTGGTTCAGGGGAGACCCGATGGCTACACCTTC CASGLVQGRPDGYTF
TRBJ2-7 NA TRBV7-2 TGTGCCGGCAGCTTAGTTTCAGATGCAGCCTACGAGCAGTACTTC CAGSLVSDAAYEQYF
TRBJ1-4 NA TRBV19 TGTGCCAGAATCTCAGAATTTGAAAAACTGTTTTTT CARISEFEKLFF
TRBJ1-2 NA TRBV18 TGTGCCAGCTCACCTTTAACAGGGAGTGGTCTAGGTAACGGCTACACCTTC CASSPLTGSGLGNGYTF
TRBJ2-2 TRBD2 TRBV7-3 TGTGCCAGCAGCTTAATGCTAGCGGGGAATAACGGGGAGCTGTTTTTT CASSLMLAGNNGELFF
TRBJ1-6 NA TRBV2 TGTGCCAGCAGTGAAGTGGGGAGCTCCTATAATTCACCCCTCCACTTT CASSEVGSSYNSPLHF
TRBJ1-1 NA TRBV15 TGTGCCACCAGCAGAACAGACCTGAACACTGAAGCTTTCTTT CATSRTDLNTEAFF
TRBJ2-7 NA TRBV27 TGTGCCAGCAGCCTCATAGGTGACAGCTCCTACGAGCAGTACTTC CASSLIGDSSYEQYF
TRBJ2-7 NA TRBV10-2 TGCGCCAGCAGTGAGTCCCCACCAGGGGCCTACGAGCAGTACTTC CASSESPPGAYEQYF
TRBJ2-2 TRBD1 TRBV10-3 TGTGCCATCAGTACGGGACAGGGGGCCACCGGGGAGCTGTTTTTT CAISTGQGATGELFF
TRBJ2-7 TRBD1 TRBV7-3 TGTGCCAGCAGCCCCGGGACAGGGTCCCCCTACGAGCAGTACTTC CASSPGTGSPYEQYF
TRBJ1-5 NA TRBV7-9 TGTGCCAGCAGCCCTAGCGGAGGGGCTTATAGCAATCAGCCCCAGCATTTT CASSPSGGAYSNQPQHF
TRBJ1-1 TRBD1 TRBV7-2 TGTGCCAGCAGCTCGACAGGGAAGGCTGAAGCTTTCTTT CASSSTGKAEAFF
TRBJ2-7 NA TRBV5-1 TGCGCCAGCAGCTCGGGACATCCGTACGAGCAGTACTTC CASSSGHPYEQYF
TRBJ2-7 NA TRBV7-2 TGTGCCAGCAGCTTAGGAGGGAGATACGAGCAGTACTTC CASSLGGRYEQYF
TRBJ1-1 NA TRBV29-1 TGCAGCGTTGAGAGGGGGGGAGGTGAAGCTTTCTTT CSVERGGGEAFF
TRBJ2-1 TRBD2 TRBV7-3 TGTGCCAGCAGCTTCACTAGCGGTGACGAGCAGTTCTTC CASSFTSGDEQFF
TRBJ1-4 NA TRBV7-6 TGTGCCAGCAGCTTATTAGGGGCGCGGAATGAAAAACTGTTTTTT CASSLLGARNEKLFF
TRBJ2-1 TRBD1 TRBV6-1 TGTGCCAGCAGTCAGGGGGCCGGCCCCTACAATGAGCAGTTCTTC CASSQGAGPYNEQFF
TRBJ1-4 TRBD1 TRBV25-1 TGTGCCAGCAGCCCGGGACAGGGGAGAAAACTGTTTTTT CASSPGQGRKLFF
TRBJ2-2 NA TRBV11-2 TGTGCCAGCAGCCCACGTCCGGACAGCACCGGGGAGCTGTTTTTT CASSPRPDSTGELFF
TRBJ2-6 TRBD2 TRBV7-2 TGTGCCAGCAGCGCGGGACTAGCGGGGGGCGTGACTGGGGCCAACGTCCTGACTTTC CASSAGLAGGVTGANVLTF
TRBJ1-1 NA TRBV6-5 TGTGCCAGCAGTTACTCGAGCAGGGTAGGCACTGAAGCTTTCTTT CASSYSSRVGTEAFF
TRBJ2-3 NA TRBV5-8 TGTGCCAGCAGCTTGGGCGGAGGTTGGGGCACAGATACGCAGTATTTT CASSLGGGWGTDTQYF
TRBJ1-6 TRBD1 TRBV11-1 TGTGCCAGCAGTTATGGACAGGGTACCTCACCCCTCCACTTT CASSYGQGTSPLHF
TRBJ2-3 TRBD2 TRBV5-6 TGTGCCAGCAGCTGGCTGACTAGCGGGGGGGCCAATACGCAGTATTTT CASSWLTSGGANTQYF
TRBJ1-3 NA TRBV11-3 TGTGCCAGCAGCTCCGCGGGGGGCTTAGGAAACACCATATATTTT CASSSAGGLGNTIYF
TRBJ1-2 TRBD1 TRBV5-6 TGTGCCAGCAGCTTGGAGGGGGCTGAAGGCTACACCTTC CASSLEGAEGYTF
TRBJ2-7 TRBD2 TRBV7-3 TGTGCCAGCAGCTTTAGCGGGGGAAGCTCCTACGAGCAGTACTTC CASSFSGGSSYEQYF
TRBJ2-7 TRBD1 TRBV5-1 TGCGCCAGTACCCGCAGGGGGACAGGGACCTCCTCCTACGAGCAGTACTTC CASTRRGTGTSSYEQYF
TRBJ1-1 NA TRBV6-6 TGTGCCAGCAGTTACCCAGAATACACTGAAGCTTTCTTT CASSYPEYTEAFF
TRBJ1-5 NA TRBV27 TGTGCCAGCAGTTCAAAGCTAGACAGTAATCAGCCCCAGCATTTT CASSSKLDSNQPQHF